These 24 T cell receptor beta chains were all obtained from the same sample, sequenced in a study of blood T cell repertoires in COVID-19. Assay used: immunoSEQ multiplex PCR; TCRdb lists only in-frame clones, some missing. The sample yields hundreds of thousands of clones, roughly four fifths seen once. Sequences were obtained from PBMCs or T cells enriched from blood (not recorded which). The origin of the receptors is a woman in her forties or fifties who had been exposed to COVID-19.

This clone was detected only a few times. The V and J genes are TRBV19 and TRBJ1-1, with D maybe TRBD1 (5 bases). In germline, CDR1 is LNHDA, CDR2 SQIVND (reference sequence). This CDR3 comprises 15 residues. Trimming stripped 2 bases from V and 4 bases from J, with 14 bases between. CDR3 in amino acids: CASSIRRGASTEAFF. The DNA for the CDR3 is TGTGCCAGTAGTATACGACGCGGGGCGAGCACTGAAGCTTTCTTT.

In nucleotides, the CDR3 is TGTGCCAGCAGCTCCGGTCCATCGAGGCCCCAGCATTTT. The encoded protein is CASSSGPSRPQHF. This sequence joins TRBV12-3 or TRBV12-4 and TRBJ1-5; D gene ambiguous. The CDR3 is made up of 13 amino acids. The V end was cut by 6 bases, the J end by 9 bases, with 15 bases between.

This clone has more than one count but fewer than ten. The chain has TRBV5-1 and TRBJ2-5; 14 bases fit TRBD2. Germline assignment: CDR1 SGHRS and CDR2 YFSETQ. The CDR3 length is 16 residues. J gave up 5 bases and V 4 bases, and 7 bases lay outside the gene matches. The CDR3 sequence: CASSPTSGGAAETQYF. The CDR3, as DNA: TGCGCCAGCAGCCCGACTAGCGGGGGGGCGGCGGAGACCCAGTACTTC.

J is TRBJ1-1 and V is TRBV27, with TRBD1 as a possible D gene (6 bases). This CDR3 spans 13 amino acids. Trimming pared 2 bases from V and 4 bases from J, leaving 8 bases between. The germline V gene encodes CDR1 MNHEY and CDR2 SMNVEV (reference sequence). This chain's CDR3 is CASSLQGTTEAFF. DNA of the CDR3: TGTGCCAGCAGTTTACAGGGGACCACTGAAGCTTTCTTT.

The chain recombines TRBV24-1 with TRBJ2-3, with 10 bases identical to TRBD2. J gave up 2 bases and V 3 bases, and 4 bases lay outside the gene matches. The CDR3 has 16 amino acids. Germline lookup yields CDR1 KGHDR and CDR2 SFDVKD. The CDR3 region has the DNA TGTGCCACCAGTGATGCTAGCGGGGGATACACAGATACGCAGTATTTT. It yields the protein CATSDASGGYTDTQYF.

The CDR3 loop reads CASSPRPGGNTEAFF. The DNA of the CDR3 is TGTGCCAGCAGCCCTCGTCCGGGTGGGAACACTGAAGCTTTCTTT. The V call is TRBV9, the J call TRBJ1-1; D unclear. The CDR3 length is 15 residues. Germline assignment: CDR1 SGDLS and CDR2 YYNGEE. Trimming removed 4 bases from V and 1 base from J, with 14 bases in between. The variable domain in full, completed from reference TRBV9 and TRBJ1-1, reads DSGVTQTPKHLITATGQRVTLRCSPRSGDLSVYWYQQSLDQGLQFLIQYYNGEERAKGNILERFSAQQFPDLHSELNLSSLELGDSALYFCASSPRPGGNTEAFFGQGTRLTVV.

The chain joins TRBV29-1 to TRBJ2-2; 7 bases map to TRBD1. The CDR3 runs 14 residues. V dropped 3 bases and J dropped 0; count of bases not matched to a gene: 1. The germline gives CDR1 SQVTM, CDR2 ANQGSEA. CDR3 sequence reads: CSVDQGANTGELFF. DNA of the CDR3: TGCAGCGTTGACCAGGGGGCGAACACCGGGGAGCTGTTTTTT.

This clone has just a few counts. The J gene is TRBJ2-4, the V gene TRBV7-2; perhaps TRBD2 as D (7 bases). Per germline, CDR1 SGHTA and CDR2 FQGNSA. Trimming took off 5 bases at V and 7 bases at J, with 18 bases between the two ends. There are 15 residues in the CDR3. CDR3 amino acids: CASSMGGAGGNIQYF. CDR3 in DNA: TGTGCCAGCAGCATGGGGGGGGCCGGAGGGAACATTCAGTACTTC. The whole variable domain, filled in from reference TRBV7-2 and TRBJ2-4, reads GAGVSQSPSNKVTEKGKDVELRCDPISGHTALYWYRQSLGQGLEFLIYFQGNSAPDKSGLPSDRFSAERTGGSVSTLTIQRTQQEDSAVYLCASSMGGAGGNIQYFGAGTRLSVL.

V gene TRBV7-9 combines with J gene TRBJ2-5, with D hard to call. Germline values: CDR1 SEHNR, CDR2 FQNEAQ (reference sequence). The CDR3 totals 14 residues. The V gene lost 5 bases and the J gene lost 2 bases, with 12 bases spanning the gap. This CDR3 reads CASSKHREQETQYF. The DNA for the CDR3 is TGTGCCAGCAGCAAACACAGAGAGCAAGAGACCCAGTACTTC.

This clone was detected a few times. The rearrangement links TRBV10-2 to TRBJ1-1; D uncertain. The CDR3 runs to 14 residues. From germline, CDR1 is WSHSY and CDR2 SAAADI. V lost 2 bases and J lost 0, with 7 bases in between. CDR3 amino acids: CASSENLLNTEAFF. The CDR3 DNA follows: TGCGCCAGCAGTGAGAATTTATTGAACACTGAAGCTTTCTTT.

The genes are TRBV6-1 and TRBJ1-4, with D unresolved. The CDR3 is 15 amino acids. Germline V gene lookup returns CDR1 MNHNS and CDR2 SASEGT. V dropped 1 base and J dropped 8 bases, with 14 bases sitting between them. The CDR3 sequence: CASSEGSRSWEKLFF. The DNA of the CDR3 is TGTGCCAGCAGTGAAGGGTCTAGAAGTTGGGAAAAACTGTTTTTT.

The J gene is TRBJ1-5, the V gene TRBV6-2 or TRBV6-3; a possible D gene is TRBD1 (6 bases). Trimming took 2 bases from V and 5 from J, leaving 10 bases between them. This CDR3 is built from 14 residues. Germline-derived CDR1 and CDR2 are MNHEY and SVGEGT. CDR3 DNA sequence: TGTGCCAGCAGTTACGACACAGGGCATCAGCCCCAGCATTTT. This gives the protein CASSYDTGHQPQHF.

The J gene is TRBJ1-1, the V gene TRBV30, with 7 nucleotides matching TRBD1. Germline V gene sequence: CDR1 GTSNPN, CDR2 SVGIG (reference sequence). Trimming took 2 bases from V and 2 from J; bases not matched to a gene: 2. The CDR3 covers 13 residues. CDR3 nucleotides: TGTGCCTGGAGTACAGGGGTAAACACTGAAGCTTTCTTT. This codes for CAWSTGVNTEAFF.

The CDR3 sequence: CASSHAGFGNTIYF. The CDR3, as DNA: TGTGCCAGCAGCCATGCCGGTTTTGGAAACACCATATATTTT. The chain employs TRBV3-1 (or the pseudogene TRBV3-2) and TRBJ1-3; D remains ambiguous. The CDR3 runs to 14 residues. Germline assignment: CDR1 LGHDT and CDR2 YNNKEL (reference sequence). The V gene lost 3 bases and the J gene lost 3 bases, with 9 bases spanning the gap.

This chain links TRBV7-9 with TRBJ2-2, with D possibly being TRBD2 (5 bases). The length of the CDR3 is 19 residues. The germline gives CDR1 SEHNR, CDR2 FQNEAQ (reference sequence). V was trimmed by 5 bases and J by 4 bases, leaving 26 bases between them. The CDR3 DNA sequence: TGTGCCAGCAGCCGGAGGAGACTTGACCGGGATACTACCACCGGGGAGCTGTTTTTT. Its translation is CASSRRRLDRDTTTGELFF.

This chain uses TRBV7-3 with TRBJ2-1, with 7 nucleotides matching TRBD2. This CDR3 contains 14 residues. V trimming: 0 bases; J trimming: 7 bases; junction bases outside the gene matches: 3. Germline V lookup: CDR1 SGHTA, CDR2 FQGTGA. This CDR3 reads CASSLTGAGNEQFF. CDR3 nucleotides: TGTGCCAGCAGCTTAACGGGAGCGGGAAATGAGCAGTTCTTC. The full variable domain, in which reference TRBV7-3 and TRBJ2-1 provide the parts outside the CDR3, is GAGVSQTPSNKVTEKGKYVELRCDPISGHTALYWYRQSLGQGPEFLIYFQGTGAADDSGLPNDRFFAVRPEGSVSTLKIQRTERGDSAVYLCASSLTGAGNEQFFGPGTRLTVL.

The CDR3 sequence is CASSLAGQGSYEQFF. CDR3 nucleotide sequence: TGTGCCAGCAGCCTGGCGGGACAGGGTTCATATGAGCAGTTCTTC. This chain joins TRBV13 and TRBJ2-1; the match to TRBD1 covers 9 bases. Germline V CDR1 and CDR2: PRHDT, FYEKMQ (reference sequence). The CDR3 runs to 15 residues. J gave up 8 bases and V 5 bases, and 10 bases lay outside the gene matches.

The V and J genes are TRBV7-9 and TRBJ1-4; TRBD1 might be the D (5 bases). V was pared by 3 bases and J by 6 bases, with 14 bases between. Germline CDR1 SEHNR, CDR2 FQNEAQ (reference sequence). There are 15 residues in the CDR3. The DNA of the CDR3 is TGTGCCAGCAGCTTCGGCAGGGCTTGGTATGAAAAACTGTTTTTT. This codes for CASSFGRAWYEKLFF.

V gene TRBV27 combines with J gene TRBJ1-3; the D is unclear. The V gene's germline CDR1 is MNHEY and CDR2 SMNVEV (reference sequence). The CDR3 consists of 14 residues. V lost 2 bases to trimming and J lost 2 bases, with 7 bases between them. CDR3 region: CASSLTTAGNTIYF. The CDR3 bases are TGTGCCAGCAGTTTAACAACCGCTGGAAACACCATATATTTT.

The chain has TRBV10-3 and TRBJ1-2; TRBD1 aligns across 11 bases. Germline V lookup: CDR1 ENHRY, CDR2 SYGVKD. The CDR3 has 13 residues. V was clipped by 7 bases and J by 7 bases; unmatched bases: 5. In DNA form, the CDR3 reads TGTGCCATCATCTCGGACAGGGGGCTTGGCTACACCTTC. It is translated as CAIISDRGLGYTF.

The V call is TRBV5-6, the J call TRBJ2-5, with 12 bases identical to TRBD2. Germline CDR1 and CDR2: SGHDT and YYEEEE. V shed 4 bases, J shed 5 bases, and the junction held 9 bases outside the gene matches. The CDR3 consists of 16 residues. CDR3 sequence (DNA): TGTGCCAGCAGCCCGGACACTAGCGGGGGGATGGAGACCCAGTACTTC. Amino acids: CASSPDTSGGMETQYF.

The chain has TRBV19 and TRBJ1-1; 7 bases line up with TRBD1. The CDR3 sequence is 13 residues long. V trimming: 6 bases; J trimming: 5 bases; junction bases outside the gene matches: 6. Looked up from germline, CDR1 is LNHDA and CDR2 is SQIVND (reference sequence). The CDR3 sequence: CASRGTGVTEAFF. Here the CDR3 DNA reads TGTGCCAGTAGGGGTACAGGGGTAACTGAAGCTTTCTTT.

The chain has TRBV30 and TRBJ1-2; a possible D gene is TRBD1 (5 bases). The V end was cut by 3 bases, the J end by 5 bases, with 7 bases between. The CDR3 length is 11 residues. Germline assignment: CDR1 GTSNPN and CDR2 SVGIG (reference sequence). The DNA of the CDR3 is TGTGCCTGGAGCGGGGGGTATGGCTACACCTTC. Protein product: CAWSGGYGYTF.

This CDR3 is CASSPRGPRDTGELFF. The CDR3 coding sequence is TGTGCCAGCTCACCAAGAGGGCCCAGAGACACCGGGGAGCTGTTTTTT. This chain uses TRBV18 with TRBJ2-2, with D possibly TRBD2 on 5 matching bases. This CDR3 is 16 amino acids long. The germline V gene has CDR1 KGHSH and CDR2 LQKENI. Trimming shortened V by 2 bases and J by 3 bases, and 13 bases separated the two germline ends.